This is a list of T cell receptor beta chains from one sample in a study of spatial heterogeneity in lung cancer. TCRdb used MiXCR to reprocess the 5' RACE reads, holding one entry per CDR3 protein. The sample consists of around 11,000 distinct CDR3 sequences, roughly 9.1% of them appearing once. The specimen comprised PBMCs, sampled at follow-up. These TCRs come from a female donor with early-stage non-small cell lung cancer. Each CDR3 is given with its conserved first and last residue. D genes are given only for firm matches. Some rows have no size entry. The others give once, few or many, or a class for an expanded clone.

many | TRBJ1-2 | 15 | TRBV7-8 | NA | TGTGCCAGCAGCCCAAGTGGAGGACCGAGCTATGGCTACACCTTC | CASSPSGGPSYGYTF
many | TRBJ2-2 | 17 | TRBV7-9 | NA | TGTGCCAGCAGCTTAGCGACTGGGGTTTCGAACACCGGGGAGCTGTTTTTT | CASSLATGVSNTGELFF
many | TRBJ2-2 | 14 | TRBV30 | TRBD1 | TGTGCCTGGAAAACAGGGGTGAACACCGGGGAGCTGTTTTTT | CAWKTGVNTGELFF
many | TRBJ2-6 | 18 | TRBV28 | TRBD1 | TGTGCCAGCAGTGGCCGACAGGGGGAAAGCTCTGGGGCCAACGTCCTGACTTTC | CASSGRQGESSGANVLTF
many | TRBJ2-7 | 18 | TRBV7-2 | NA | TGTGCCAGCAGCTCGTCCCCCGGGACACTCCCAGGTAAAAACGAGCAGTACTTC | CASSSSPGTLPGKNEQYF
many | TRBJ2-4 | 18 | TRBV11-2 | TRBD1 | TGTGCCAGCAGCTTGCGACCCGGACAGGGGGTAGCCAAAAACATTCAGTACTTC | CASSLRPGQGVAKNIQYF
many | TRBJ1-2 | 15 | TRBV7-8 | NA | TGTGCCAGCAGCAACATAGGGGCAGAGAACTATGGCTACACCTTC | CASSNIGAENYGYTF
NA | TRBJ2-3 | 17 | TRBV2 | TRBD2 | TGTGCCAGCAGGTGGGCTAGCGGGGGAGGTAGCACAGATACGCAGTATTTT | CASRWASGGGSTDTQYF
many | TRBJ1-2 | 13 | TRBV19 | TRBD1 | TGTGCCAGTAGACCACAGGGGGCGGATGGCTACACCTTC | CASRPQGADGYTF
many | TRBJ1-2 | 14 | TRBV30 | NA | TGTGCCTGGAATACACAGGGAGCTAACTATGGCTACACCTTC | CAWNTQGANYGYTF
many | TRBJ2-2 | 16 | TRBV30 | TRBD2 | TGTGCCTGGTGGGGAGCGGGAGAGGTGAACACCGGGGAGCTGTTTTTT | CAWWGAGEVNTGELFF
hyperexpanded | TRBJ1-2 | 13 | TRBV13 | NA | TGTGCCAACTCAGGGGAAGCTAACTATGGCTACACCTTC | CANSGEANYGYTF
many | TRBJ2-5 | 20 | TRBV30 | NA | TGTGCCTTCATACCCGAGATCTCCAGCGAAGACCCGACCCTTATGGAGACCCAGTACTTC | CAFIPEISSEDPTLMETQYF
many | TRBJ1-1 | 8 | TRBV29-1 | NA | TGCAGCGTGAACACGGCTTTCTTT | CSVNTAFF
few | TRBJ2-3 | 18 | TRBV6-6 | TRBD2 | TGTGCCAGCAGTCACAACTTCGGACTAGCGGGGAGGGTGGATACGCAGTATTTT | CASSHNFGLAGRVDTQYF
many | TRBJ1-1 | 12 | TRBV7-9 | NA | TGTGCCAGCAGCTTACAGGGTGTTGAAGCTTTCTTT | CASSLQGVEAFF
many | TRBJ2-3 | 15 | TRBV19 | TRBD2 | TGTGCCAGTAGGGCAACTAGCGGGAGCACAGATACGCAGTATTTT | CASRATSGSTDTQYF
few | TRBJ2-3 | 14 | TRBV7-2 | NA | TGTGCCAGCAGCTTAGAAGTCTTCACAGATACGCAGTATTTT | CASSLEVFTDTQYF
few | TRBJ2-3 | 15 | TRBV28 | TRBD2 | TGTGCCAGCAGTTATAGCGGGAGGAGAACAGATACGCAGTATTTT | CASSYSGRRTDTQYF
many | TRBJ1-1 | 14 | TRBV6-4 | NA | TGTGCCAGCAGTGACGGGTCGAAGAACACTGAAGCTTTCTTT | CASSDGSKNTEAFF
many | TRBJ2-7 | 13 | TRBV2 | NA | TGTGCCAGCAGTGACCCAGGGGATAGCCGGCAGTACTTC | CASSDPGDSRQYF
many | TRBJ2-3 | 12 | TRBV5-5 | NA | TGTGCCAGCACCTTCGGCTTGGATACGCAGTATTTT | CASTFGLDTQYF
many | TRBJ2-1 | 17 | TRBV5-6 | NA | TGTGCCAGCAGCCTAAACCGGGGGGCGAACTCCTACAATGAGCAGTTCTTC | CASSLNRGANSYNEQFF
many | TRBJ2-2 | 17 | TRBV27 | TRBD1 | TGTGCCAGCAGTTTGAAAACAGGGGGCGCGAACACCGGGGAGCTGTTTTTT | CASSLKTGGANTGELFF
many | TRBJ2-5 | 14 | TRBV29-1 | NA | TGCAGCGTTGCAACAGGGGGGGTTCAAGAGACCCAGTACTTC | CSVATGGVQETQYF
many | TRBJ2-5 | 11 | TRBV10-3 | NA | TGTGCCATCAGTGCGAAAGAGACCCAGTACTTC | CAISAKETQYF
many | TRBJ2-2 | 12 | TRBV20-1 | NA | TGCAGTGCTAGAGGCGATACCGGGGAGCTGTTTTTT | CSARGDTGELFF
medium-sized | TRBJ2-2 | 13 | TRBV6-1 | NA | TGTGCCAGCGGCATATCCACCGCCGGGGAGCTGTTTTTT | CASGISTAGELFF
few | TRBJ2-1 | 15 | TRBV7-3 | TRBD1 | TGTGCCAGCAGCTTAGCCCGGACAGGGGGCAATGAGCAGTTCTTC | CASSLARTGGNEQFF
many | TRBJ2-3 | 11 | TRBV12-3/TRBV12-4 | NA | TGTGCCAGCAGCCGCGAAGATACGCAGTATTTT | CASSREDTQYF
NA | TRBJ2-7 | 14 | TRBV29-1 | NA | TGCAGCGTTAGCGGGACACAGAGCTCCTACGAGCAGTACTTC | CSVSGTQSSYEQYF
many | TRBJ2-3 | 11 | TRBV7-2 | TRBD2 | TGTGCCAGCAGCTCGGGGGGGGCGCAGTATTTT | CASSSGGAQYF
many | TRBJ1-2 | 17 | TRBV28 | TRBD1 | TGTGCCAGCAGCCTCAGGGGGGAACTGATGATTAACTATGGCTACACCTTC | CASSLRGELMINYGYTF
hyperexpanded | TRBJ1-4 | 18 | TRBV4-3 | NA | TGCGCCAGCAGCCAAGATTATCCGGTTTTTGCAACTAATGAAAAACTGTTTTTT | CASSQDYPVFATNEKLFF
few | TRBJ2-5 | 13 | TRBV11-2 | NA | TGTGCCAGCAGCTTAAACAGCCAAGAGACCCAGTACTTC | CASSLNSQETQYF
many | TRBJ2-1 | 15 | TRBV24-1 | TRBD2 | TGTGCCACCAGTGAGGCGGGGGGAGGCGAGAATGAGCAGTTCTTC | CATSEAGGGENEQFF
NA | TRBJ2-5 | 15 | TRBV12-3/TRBV12-4 | NA | TGTGCCAGCAGTCCGGGGCGAAGCGGACAAGAGACCCAGTACTTC | CASSPGRSGQETQYF
NA | TRBJ2-4 | 13 | TRBV20-1 | NA | TGCAGTGCTAGAGTTTGGGGAAAAAACATTCAGTACTTC | CSARVWGKNIQYF
many | TRBJ1-1 | 12 | TRBV24-1 | NA | TGTGCCACCAGTGATGGTGGGGATGAAGCTTTCTTT | CATSDGGDEAFF
many | TRBJ2-1 | 20 | TRBV7-2 | TRBD2 | TGTGCCAGCAGCCTAGTCGGGACATCTTCACTAGCGGGAGGTCTGGGTGAGCAGTTCTTC | CASSLVGTSSLAGGLGEQFF
many | TRBJ2-4 | 17 | TRBV13 | NA | TGTGCCAGCAGCTTAGGTGGCAGCCGGAGAGCCAAAAACATTCAGTACTTC | CASSLGGSRRAKNIQYF
many | TRBJ2-7 | 13 | TRBV6-1 | NA | TGTGCCAGCAGTGTGGCCGATCCCTACGAGCAGTACTTC | CASSVADPYEQYF
many | TRBJ1-1 | 16 | TRBV4-2 | NA | TGTGCCAGCAGCCAAGATTTGTACAGGGCGAACACTGAAGCTTTCTTT | CASSQDLYRANTEAFF
many | TRBJ2-5 | 13 | TRBV29-1 | NA | TGCAGCGTTGTGGGGGTAGGACGGCAGACCCAGTACTTC | CSVVGVGRQTQYF
medium-sized | TRBJ2-5 | 16 | TRBV24-1 | TRBD1 | TGTGCCACCAGTGAACCCGGGACAGGGAGACAAGAGACCCAGTACTTC | CATSEPGTGRQETQYF